This T cell receptor (beta chain) was obtained from a study of OX40 agonist ivuxolimab in advanced cancers. Measured with immunoSEQ multiplex PCR; TCRdb has only the in-frame clones, and not every one. The sample has about 38,000 clones; roughly 80% are singletons. Germline CDR1 is SNHLY and CDR2 is FYNNEI. This CDR3 region has 17 residues. Trimming removed 3 bases at V and 0 bases at J, with 15 bases between. The clonotype was recovered from an adult with an advanced solid tumor such as melanoma, head and neck, liver or kidney cancer. The chain joins TRBV2 to TRBJ2-4; D not certain. Sequences were derived from CD4+ or CD8+ T cells sorted from blood, sampled in a trial of the OX40 agonist ivuxolimab. CDR3 sequence (DNA): TGTGCCAGCAGTGACAACGTCTTAATTGAAGCCAAAAACATTCAGTACTTC. As protein: CASSDNVLIEAKNIQYF.